Shown below are 20 T cell receptor beta chains from a single sample sequenced in a study of low-dose radiotherapy and immunotherapy resistance in tumors. Both TCRalpha and TCRbeta chains were reverse transcribed with V-gene-specific primers. Amplification, which lasted around 22 PCR cycles, used a constant-region primer and V-primer adapter to amplify TCRs. TCRdb recomputed calls from the reads with MiXCR, one row per CDR3 protein. This table has around 68,000 distinct CDR3 sequences, approximately 26% appearing once. Noted time point: before trial treatment. Source: PBMCs, taken before treatment. Receptors originate from a male donor with rectosigmoid adenocarcinoma.

This clonotype was seen ten or more times. The chain joins TRBV6-1 to TRBJ1-5, with D perhaps matching TRBD1 (5 bases). CDR1 and CDR2 (germline): MNHNS, SASEGT. Trimming removed 6 bases from V and 2 bases from J, with 11 bases in between. The CDR3 sequence is 14 residues long. The CDR3 here is CASSRDGGNQPQHF. CDR3 bases: TGTGCCAGCAGCCGGGACGGGGGCAATCAGCCCCAGCATTTT.

Many counts were recorded for this clonotype. This rearrangement joins TRBV2 to TRBJ1-2; D not certain. Germline V gene data show CDR1 as SNHLY and CDR2 as FYNNEI. The CDR3 runs to 10 residues. V lost 4 bases and J 8 bases, leaving 5 bases between the germline ends. CDR3 amino acids: CASSARGYTF. CDR3 DNA sequence: TGTGCCAGCAGTGCAAGGGGCTACACCTTC.

This clonotype was seen a handful of times. The genes are TRBV20-1 and TRBJ1-1, with 10 nucleotides matching TRBD1. The CDR3 totals 14 residues. With 3 bases clipped from V and 5 bases from J, the junction kept 6 bases outside the gene matches. CDR1 and CDR2 from the germline V gene are DFQATT and SNEGSKA (reference sequence). This CDR3 is CSARGGQGRTEAFF. As DNA, the CDR3 is TGCAGTGCTAGGGGGGGACAGGGGCGGACTGAAGCTTTCTTT.

The table lists this clonotype with many counts. The chain combines TRBV28 with TRBJ2-1; possible D gene TRBD2, 6 bases. V was shortened by 6 bases and J by 0 bases, with 12 bases between the two germline ends. The CDR3 sequence is 15 residues long. Germline V gene lookup returns CDR1 MDHEN and CDR2 SYDVKM. CDR3 amino acids: CASSARGSSYNEQFF. The CDR3 region has the DNA TGTGCCAGCAGCGCCCGGGGGAGCTCCTACAATGAGCAGTTCTTC.

The chain is built from TRBV27 and TRBJ2-3; D not resolved. Trimming pared 2 bases from V and 0 bases from J, leaving 9 bases between. The CDR3 has 15 amino acids. The germline gives CDR1 MNHEY, CDR2 SMNVEV (reference sequence). CDR3 in amino acids: CASSLPPGSTDTQYF. Written as DNA, the CDR3 is TGTGCCAGCAGTTTACCCCCTGGAAGCACAGATACGCAGTATTTT.

This clonotype has only one observation. The chain joins TRBV20-1 to TRBJ2-1; 8 bases map to TRBD2. Germline V gene data show CDR1 as DFQATT and CDR2 as SNEGSKA (reference sequence). After removal of 2 bases from V and 0 bases from J, the junction contained 3 bases not matched to a gene. The CDR3 runs to 15 residues. The DNA for the CDR3 is TGCAGTGCTAGACTAGCGGGTAGCTCCTACAATGAGCAGTTCTTC. This translates into CSARLAGSSYNEQFF.

The sample holds many counts of this clonotype. The chain couples TRBV25-1 to TRBJ2-1, with D uncertain. This CDR3 contains 14 residues. From germline, CDR1 is MGHDK and CDR2 SYGVNS. The V and J ends lost 1 base and 0 bases respectively, with 4 bases between them. This CDR3 reads CASSESGSYNEQFF. The CDR3 nucleotides are TGTGCCAGCAGTGAATCAGGCTCCTACAATGAGCAGTTCTTC.

This clonotype was observed at least ten times. The rearrangement links TRBV6-2 or TRBV6-3 to TRBJ2-7; no clear D. The CDR3 has 14 residues. V was trimmed by 8 bases and J by 4 bases, leaving 18 bases between them. Germline V gene data show CDR1 as MNHEY and CDR2 as SVGEGT. In DNA form, the CDR3 reads TGTGCCAGCTATTACCCCGGCGGCGGTTACGAGCAGTACTTC. Translating it yields CASYYPGGGYEQYF.

This clonotype was recorded at least ten times. The chain uses TRBV7-2 and TRBJ2-3; D might be TRBD2 (6 bases). The CDR3 consists of 13 residues. CDR1 is SGHTA, CDR2 FQGNSA, per germline. The V end was cut by 4 bases, the J end by 6 bases, with 11 bases between. CDR3: CASSSPAGDTQYF. The CDR3 coding sequence is TGTGCCAGCAGCTCCCCGGCGGGGGATACGCAGTATTTT. The complete variable domain, with remaining parts taken from reference TRBV7-2 and TRBJ2-3, reads GAGVSQSPSNKVTEKGKDVELRCDPISGHTALYWYRQSLGQGLEFLIYFQGNSAPDKSGLPSDRFSAERTGGSVSTLTIQRTQQEDSAVYLCASSSPAGDTQYFGPGTRLTVL.

This clonotype came up many times. This chain connects TRBV7-2 to TRBJ2-7; D is unresolved. This CDR3 has 12 amino acids. V lost 0 bases, J lost 7 bases, and 7 bases lay in between. Looked up from germline, CDR1 is SGHTA and CDR2 is FQGNSA. The CDR3 loop is CASSLALWEQYF. The CDR3 bases are TGTGCCAGCAGCTTAGCGTTATGGGAGCAGTACTTC.

Comments on this clonotype: A read error may explain this, as a much larger clone is one base away. The chain is built from TRBV19 and TRBJ2-7; D possibly uses TRBD1 or TRBD2 (5 bases each). Between the trimmed V and J ends, which lost 3 bases and 7 bases, there was a span of 19 bases. The germline V gene encodes CDR1 LNHDA and CDR2 SQIVND (reference sequence). The length of the CDR3 is 15 residues. The DNA of the CDR3 is TGTGCCAGTAGTATGACGCGAGGGGCCTACAATGAGCAGTACTTC. Protein: CASSMTRGAYNEQYF.

The CDR3: CASSPPIPGDGLHNEQFF. CDR3 coding DNA: TGTGCCAGCTCACCACCAATCCCCGGGGACGGACTACACAATGAGCAGTTCTTC. This sequence joins TRBV18 and TRBJ2-1; tentatively, D is TRBD2 (6 bases). The CDR3 is 18 residues long. The germline V and J ends were trimmed by 0 bases and 5 bases, with 20 bases remaining between them. Germline CDR1 reads KGHSH; CDR2 reads LQKENI.

The CDR3 DNA is TGCGCCAGCAGACTCCCGCGGGTGTTCAAATTGAACACTGAAGCTTTCTTT. Translation: CASRLPRVFKLNTEAFF. J is TRBJ1-1 and V is TRBV23-1; unclear D gene. TRBV23-1 carries the ORF label, with uncertain function. Trimming removed 6 bases from V and 0 bases from J, with 20 bases in between. The CDR3 is made up of 17 amino acids.

This clonotype was detected ten times or more. The DNA of the CDR3 is TGCGCCAGCAGCCAAGTAAGGGAGACACACACTGAAGCTTTCTTT. Protein sequence: CASSQVRETHTEAFF. V is TRBV4-1 and J is TRBJ1-1; D not certain. The CDR3 is 15 residues long. V shed 1 base and J shed 3 bases, with 12 bases lying between them. Germline CDR1 MGHRA, CDR2 YSYEKL.

Ten or more counts support this clonotype. This chain connects TRBV5-1 to TRBJ1-1; 8 positions match TRBD1. Looked up from germline, CDR1 is SGHRS and CDR2 is YFSETQ. Unmatched junction bases numbered 7, after V lost 0 bases and J lost 6 bases. The CDR3 has 15 amino acids. CDR3 protein: CASSLDGTGGSEAFF. The CDR3 bases are TGCGCCAGCAGCTTGGATGGGACAGGAGGGTCTGAAGCTTTCTTT.

This clonotype was recorded at least ten times. The chain couples TRBV12-3 or TRBV12-4 to TRBJ1-1; D unclear. The length of the CDR3 is 14 residues. Trimming took 5 bases from V and 5 from J, leaving 15 bases between them. CDR3 coding DNA: TGTGCCAGCAGTCCCAAAAACAGAACGACTGAAGCTTTCTTT. Translated: CASSPKNRTTEAFF.

In its sample, this clonotype was seen many times. The rearrangement links TRBV6-2 or TRBV6-3 to TRBJ2-7, with 7 bases fitting TRBD1. The CDR3 consists of 14 residues. With 5 bases clipped from V and 2 bases from J, the junction kept 6 bases outside the gene matches. Per the germline V gene, CDR1 is MNHEY and CDR2 is SVGEGT. Here the CDR3 DNA reads TGTGCCAGCAGTGACAGGGAAATAACCTACGAGCAGTACTTC. Encoded protein: CASSDREITYEQYF.

The chain joins TRBV20-1 to TRBJ2-1, with D perhaps TRBD2 (5 bases). Trimming took 7 bases from V and 9 from J, leaving 16 bases between them. The length of the CDR3 is 12 residues. CDR1 and CDR2 from the germline V gene are DFQATT and SNEGSKA (reference sequence). The CDR3 DNA sequence: TGCAGTGGAGGACCCGGGAATGGTGAGCAGTTCTTC. As protein: CSGGPGNGEQFF.

This clonotype was seen many times. The chain carries TRBV10-3 and TRBJ2-5; TRBD1 matches at 8 bases. The V and J ends lost 9 bases and 1 base, in that order; junction bases with no gene match: 1. The V gene's germline CDR1 is ENHRY and CDR2 SYGVKD. This CDR3 has 12 residues. The CDR3 nucleotides are TGTGCCATTGGGACAGGCCAAGAGACCCAGTACTTC. It codes for CAIGTGQETQYF.

A word on this clonotype: A far bigger clonotype differs at one base, so this is likely a read error. The V and J genes are TRBV2 and TRBJ2-5; TRBD1 is a possible D gene (5 bases). The CDR3 has 13 amino acids. Germline V lookup: CDR1 SNHLY, CDR2 FYNNEI. CDR3: CVSSVEGAETQYF. The CDR3 DNA reads as TGTGTCAGCAGCGTAGAAGGGGCAGAGACCCAGTACTTC.